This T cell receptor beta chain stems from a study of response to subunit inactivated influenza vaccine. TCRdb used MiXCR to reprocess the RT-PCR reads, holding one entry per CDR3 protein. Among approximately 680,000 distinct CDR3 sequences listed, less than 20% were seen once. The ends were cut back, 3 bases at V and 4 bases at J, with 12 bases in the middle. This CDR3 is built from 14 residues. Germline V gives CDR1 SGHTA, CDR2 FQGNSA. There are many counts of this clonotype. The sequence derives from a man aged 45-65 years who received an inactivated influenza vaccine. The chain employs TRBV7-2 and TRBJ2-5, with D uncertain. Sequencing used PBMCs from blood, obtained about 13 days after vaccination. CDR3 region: CASSLLGLGETQYF. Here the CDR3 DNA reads TGTGCCAGCAGCTTGCTGGGCCTTGGAGAGACCCAGTACTTC. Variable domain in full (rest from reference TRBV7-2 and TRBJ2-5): GAGVSQSPSNKVTEKGKDVELRCDPISGHTALYWYRQSLGQGLEFLIYFQGNSAPDKSGLPSDRFSAERTGGSVSTLTIQRTQQEDSAVYLCASSLLGLGETQYFGPGTRLLVL.